Shown below are 16 T cell receptor beta chains from a single sample sequenced in a study of shared clonotypes between healthy human individuals. Libraries were prepared by immunoSEQ multiplex PCR; TCRdb keeps only in-frame clonotypes and omits some of them. The table lists roughly 480,000 clones, less than 80% of them singletons. Sequenced: PBMCs. These receptors originate from a woman aged 40-49 years in good health. Some clones in this sample may be carry-over from other donors' samples.

The chain recombines TRBV7-9 with TRBJ2-1; D gene unclear. The V end lost 2 bases, the J end lost 0 bases, and 8 bases lay between the germline ends. The CDR3 loop spans 15 amino acids. Germline V gene sequence: CDR1 SEHNR, CDR2 FQNEAQ (reference sequence). CDR3 DNA sequence: TGTGCCAGCAGCTTAAGCCGGAACTCCTACAATGAGCAGTTCTTC. Protein product: CASSLSRNSYNEQFF.

The V call is TRBV6-5, the J call TRBJ2-1; 11 bases are shared with TRBD2. Germline V gives CDR1 MNHEY, CDR2 SVGAGI. There are 14 residues in the CDR3. Trimming at V came to 5 bases and at J to 8 bases, leaving 5 bases not matched to a gene. The CDR3 protein is CASSPLAGADEQFF. In DNA, the CDR3 is TGTGCCAGCAGTCCACTAGCGGGAGCCGATGAGCAGTTCTTC.

Only one count was recorded for this clone. The chain couples TRBV27 to TRBJ2-7; 7 bases match TRBD1. The trim removed 3 bases at V and 2 bases at J, leaving 7 bases unmatched. This CDR3 has 15 residues. Germline lookup yields CDR1 MNHEY and CDR2 SMNVEV (reference sequence). The CDR3 loop reads CASSFGRGPTYEQYF. The CDR3 DNA is TGTGCCAGCAGTTTTGGTAGGGGGCCAACCTACGAGCAGTACTTC.

This chain links TRBV2 with TRBJ2-7; TRBD1 matches at 8 bases. V shed 6 bases, J shed 2 bases, and the junction held 3 bases outside the gene matches. The CDR3 loop spans 13 amino acids. Germline-derived CDR1 and CDR2 are SNHLY and FYNNEI. This CDR3 is CASRGTGAYEQYF. The CDR3 nucleotides are TGTGCCAGCAGGGGGACAGGAGCCTACGAGCAGTACTTC.

The gene calls are TRBV14 and TRBJ1-2; D not certain. The V end was cut by 0 bases, the J end by 4 bases, with 6 bases between. CDR1 is SGHDN and CDR2 is FVKESK in the germline V gene. This CDR3 spans 13 amino acids. For the CDR3, the DNA is TGTGCCAGCAGCCAAGAACGGCGCTATGGCTACACCTTC. Translating gives CASSQERRYGYTF.

The sample holds one count of this clone. This chain connects TRBV27 to TRBJ2-2; D unresolved. Germline CDR1 reads MNHEY; CDR2 reads SMNVEV (reference sequence). The CDR3 is made up of 12 amino acids. Deletions cut 3 bases from V and 4 bases from J, with 3 bases between. CDR3 nucleotide sequence: TGTGCCAGCAGTTTCATCACCGGGGAGCTGTTTTTT. Protein product: CASSFITGELFF.

About this clone: A much larger clonotype is one base distant, so this may be a read error. The CDR3 DNA follows: TGCGCCAGCAGTTTTCTAACTAGTGGGTTGTTCTTC. It translates to CASSFLTSGLFF. The rearrangement joins TRBV27 to TRBJ2-7, with D possibly TRBD2 on 5 matching bases. The CDR3 extends over 12 amino acids. Germline CDR1 MNHEY, CDR2 SMNVEV (reference sequence).

This rearrangement joins TRBV10-3 to TRBJ2-5; weak D call: TRBD2 (6 bases). The V end was cut by 4 bases, the J end by 2 bases, with 17 bases between. The CDR3 loop spans 16 amino acids. CDR1 ENHRY and CDR2 SYGVKD come from the germline V gene. CDR3 DNA sequence: TGTGCCATCAGTGTAATGCAGGGTAGCGGACAAGAGACCCAGTACTTC. It specifies CAISVMQGSGQETQYF.

V gene TRBV19 combines with J gene TRBJ2-7; D is unresolved. The ends were cut back, 0 bases at V and 2 bases at J, with 11 bases in the middle. CDR1 LNHDA and CDR2 SQIVND come from the germline V gene (reference sequence). CDR3 size: 15 residues. CDR3 DNA: TGTGCCAGTAGTATAGATGGCAGGCCAACCTACGAGCAGTACTTC. Amino acids: CASSIDGRPTYEQYF.

The V call is TRBV10-3, the J call TRBJ2-3, with 13 nucleotides matching TRBD2. This CDR3 contains 17 residues. Germline V gives CDR1 ENHRY, CDR2 SYGVKD. With 0 bases clipped from V and 4 bases from J, the junction kept 4 bases outside the gene matches. The CDR3 region is CAISESRLAGGADTQYF. The CDR3 coding sequence is TGTGCCATCAGTGAGTCCCGACTAGCGGGAGGAGCAGATACGCAGTATTTT.

The rearrangement links TRBV28 to TRBJ1-1, with D maybe TRBD1 (6 bases). The length of the CDR3 is 14 residues. Trimming left V 8 bases short and J 5 bases short, with 18 bases between. Looked up from germline, CDR1 is MDHEN and CDR2 is SYDVKM. CDR3 amino acids: CASGIRGRGTEAFF. DNA of the CDR3: TGTGCCAGCGGGATCCGGGGCAGGGGAACTGAAGCTTTCTTT.

The chain is built from TRBV7-9 and TRBJ2-7; 9 bases are shared with TRBD2. CDR3 length: 15 amino acids. Trimming at V came to 5 bases and at J to 4 bases, leaving 9 bases not matched to a gene. The V gene's germline CDR1 is SEHNR and CDR2 FQNEAQ (reference sequence). CDR3 region: CASSEIAGVSYEQYF. The CDR3 nucleotides read TGTGCCAGCAGCGAGATAGCGGGAGTATCGTACGAGCAGTACTTC. Variable domain in full (rest from reference TRBV7-9 and TRBJ2-7): DTGVSQNPRHKITKRGQNVTFRCDPISEHNRLYWYRQTLGQGPEFLTYFQNEAQLEKSRLLSDRFSAERPKGSFSTLEIQRTEQGDSAMYLCASSEIAGVSYEQYFGPGTRLTVT.

For the CDR3, the DNA is TGCGCCAGCAGCTTGGGGGCCGACAGGGGGCACGGCTACACCTTC. It encodes CASSLGADRGHGYTF. The V gene is TRBV5-1, the J gene TRBJ1-2, with TRBD1 matching over 10 bases. The CDR3 is 15 amino acids. V trimming: 0 bases; J trimming: 8 bases; junction bases outside the gene matches: 7. Germline-derived CDR1 and CDR2 are SGHRS and YFSETQ.

This clone showed up just a few times. The genes are TRBV7-9 and TRBJ2-7; TRBD2 is a possible D gene (5 bases). The germline V gene has CDR1 SEHNR and CDR2 FQNEAQ (reference sequence). This CDR3 region has 15 residues. V was clipped by 5 bases and J by 2 bases, with 16 bases between them. This CDR3 is CASSLAWGAPYEQYF. DNA of the CDR3: TGTGCCAGCAGCCTCGCATGGGGAGCACCCTACGAGCAGTACTTC.

Worth noting for this clone: A far larger clone is off by one base, so a read error is likely. The chain couples TRBV29-1 to TRBJ1-1; 7 bases match TRBD1. The germline V gene encodes CDR1 SQVTM and CDR2 ANQGSEA. CDR3 length: 14 amino acids. Germline trimming cut 6 bases from V and 8 bases from J; bases unmatched to any gene: 15. The CDR3 sequence: CSVADRDSFLEAFF. The DNA of the CDR3 is TGCAGCGTAGCAGACCGGGACAGCTTTTTAGAAGCTTTCTTT.

The rearrangement joins TRBV9 to TRBJ2-1; 12 bases fit TRBD2. CDR3 size: 16 residues. In germline, CDR1 is SGDLS, CDR2 YYNGEE. Trimming cost V 0 bases and J 9 bases; bases outside gene matches: 7. CDR3 amino acids: CASSVAASGRAGEQFF. CDR3 sequence (DNA): TGTGCCAGCAGCGTAGCGGCTAGCGGGAGGGCCGGTGAGCAGTTCTTC.